This TCR beta chain was obtained from a study of PD-L1 blockade in urothelial cancer. Study-level information: Patients went on atezolizumab in the mid-2010s, receiving 1,200 mg intravenously every 3 weeks. Treatment start was followed by blood analysis at 3 weeks (second dose) and again at 6 weeks. T cells were recovered from blood samples at a median of 141,255.

Germline V gene lookup returns CDR1 MNHEY and CDR2 SVGAGI. The CDR3 has 11 amino acids. Synthetically made TCR analog templates were put into each PCR as spikes. Here immunoSEQ multiplex PCR was the method, and the copy in TCRdb shows in-frame clones only, minus some. Of around 53,000 clones listed, 84% are singletons. V and J are TRBV6-5 and TRBJ1-5, with 8 positions matching TRBD1. The sequences come from PBMCs, collected around atezolizumab (anti-PD-L1) treatment. This clonotype was sampled from a man aged 40-49 years with urothelial cancer. The DNA for the CDR3 is TGTGCGACAGGGGATGATCAGCCCCAGCATTTT. It encodes CATGDDQPQHF.